This note documents a single TCR beta chain sequence. The antigen is undetermined. V gave up 0 bases and J gave up 8 bases, with 22 bases separating them. The CDR3 is made up of 17 amino acids. Looked up from germline, CDR1 is SGHAT and CDR2 is FQNNGV. The sample belongs to a study of OX40 agonist ivuxolimab in advanced cancers. General observations from the study: In general, CD8+ T cells held more expanded clones than CD4+ did, on average.

Patients with a history of autoimmune disease or on systemic immunosuppression were excluded. Generated by immunoSEQ multiplex PCR, the TCRdb table keeps only in-frame clones and is missing some. Of about 17,000 clones in the sample, around nine tenths were seen once. The chain has TRBV11-2 and TRBJ1-1, with TRBD1 as a possible D gene (6 bases). The sample here was CD4+ or CD8+ T cells sorted from blood, taken in a trial of the OX40 agonist ivuxolimab. This clonotype was sampled from an adult with an advanced solid tumor such as melanoma, head and neck, liver or kidney cancer. The CDR3 is CASSLEVTGAKLGEAFF. CDR3 sequence (DNA): TGTGCCAGCAGCTTAGAAGTCACGGGGGCGAAACTTGGCGAAGCTTTCTTT.